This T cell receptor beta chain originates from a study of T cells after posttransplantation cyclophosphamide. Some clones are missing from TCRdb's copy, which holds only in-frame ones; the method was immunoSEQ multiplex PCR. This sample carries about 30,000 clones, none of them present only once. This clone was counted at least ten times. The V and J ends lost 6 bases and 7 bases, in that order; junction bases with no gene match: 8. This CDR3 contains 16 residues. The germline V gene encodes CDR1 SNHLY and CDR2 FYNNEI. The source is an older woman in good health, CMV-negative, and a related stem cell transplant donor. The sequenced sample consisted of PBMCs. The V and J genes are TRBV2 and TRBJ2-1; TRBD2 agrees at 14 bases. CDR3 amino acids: CASRRETSGRENEQFF. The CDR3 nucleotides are TGTGCCAGCAGAAGAGAGACTAGCGGGAGGGAAAATGAGCAGTTCTTC.